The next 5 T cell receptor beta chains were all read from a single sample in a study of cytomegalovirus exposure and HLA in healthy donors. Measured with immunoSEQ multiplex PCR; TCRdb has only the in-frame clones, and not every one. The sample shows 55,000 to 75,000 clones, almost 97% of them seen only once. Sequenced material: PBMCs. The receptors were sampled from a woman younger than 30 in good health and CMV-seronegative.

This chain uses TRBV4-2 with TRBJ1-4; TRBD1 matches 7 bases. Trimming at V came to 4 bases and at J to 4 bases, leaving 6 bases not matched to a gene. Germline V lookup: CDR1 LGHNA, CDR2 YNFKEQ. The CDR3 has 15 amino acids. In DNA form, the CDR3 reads TGTGCCAGCAGCCCCGGGACAGCTAATAATGAAAAACTGTTTTTT. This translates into CASSPGTANNEKLFF.

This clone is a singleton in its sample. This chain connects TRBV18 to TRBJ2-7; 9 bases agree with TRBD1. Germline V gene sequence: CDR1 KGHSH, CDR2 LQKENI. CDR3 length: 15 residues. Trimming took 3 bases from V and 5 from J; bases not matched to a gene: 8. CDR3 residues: CASSPLGQGLDEQYF. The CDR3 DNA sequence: TGTGCCAGCTCACCCCTGGGACAGGGATTGGACGAGCAGTACTTC. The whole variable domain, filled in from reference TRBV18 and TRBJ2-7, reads NAGVMQNPRHLVRRRGQEARLRCSPMKGHSHVYWYRQLPEEGLKFMVYLQKENIIDESGMPKERFSAEFPKEGPSILRIQQVVRGDSAAYFCASSPLGQGLDEQYFGPGTRLTVT.

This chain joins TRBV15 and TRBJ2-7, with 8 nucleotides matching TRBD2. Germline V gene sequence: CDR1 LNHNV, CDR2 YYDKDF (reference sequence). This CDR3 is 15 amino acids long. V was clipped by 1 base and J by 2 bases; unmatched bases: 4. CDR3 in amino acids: CATSRGTSGPYEQYF. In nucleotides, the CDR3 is TGTGCCACCAGCAGAGGTACTAGCGGACCCTACGAGCAGTACTTC.

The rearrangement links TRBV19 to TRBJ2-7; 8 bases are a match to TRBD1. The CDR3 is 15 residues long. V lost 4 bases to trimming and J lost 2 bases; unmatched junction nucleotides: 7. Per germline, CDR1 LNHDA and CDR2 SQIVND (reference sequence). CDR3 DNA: TGTGCCAGTAGTACCCCAGGGGGCACAGCCTACGAGCAGTACTTC. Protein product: CASSTPGGTAYEQYF.

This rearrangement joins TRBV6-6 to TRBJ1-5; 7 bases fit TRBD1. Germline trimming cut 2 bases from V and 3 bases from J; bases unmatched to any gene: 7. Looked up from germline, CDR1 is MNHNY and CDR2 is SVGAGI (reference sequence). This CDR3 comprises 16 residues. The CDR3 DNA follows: TGTGCCAGCAGTTACCCCGACAGGGACCCCAATCAGCCCCAGCATTTT. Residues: CASSYPDRDPNQPQHF.